This TCR beta chain was documented in a study of cytomegalovirus exposure and HLA in healthy donors. Whole-study findings and limits: A list of 164 TCR beta chains associated with cytomegalovirus was given. In a later analysis, parvovirus B19, influenza, CMV and Epstein-Barr virus appeared linked to several top co-occurrence clusters.

Germline values: CDR1 SEHNR, CDR2 FQNEAQ (reference sequence). The CDR3 has 14 residues. V was trimmed by 1 base and J by 10 bases, leaving 11 bases between them. The donors comprised healthy bone marrow donors. The study ran its PCR with 60 Vbeta and 13 Jbeta primers. TCRdb's copy holds only in-frame clones and misses some; the assay was immunoSEQ multiplex PCR. Of tens of thousands of clones in the sample, approximately 82% were seen once. In regard to this clone: Its cognate antigen is unknown.

The origin of this receptor is a man aged 50 to 59 in good health and CMV-seronegative. Material for sequencing was PBMCs. This chain links TRBV7-9 with TRBJ1-6; D is uncertain. Here the CDR3 reads CASSLEAGSSPLHF. CDR3 in DNA: TGTGCCAGCAGCTTAGAAGCCGGGAGCTCACCCCTCCACTTT. Full variable domain (missing parts from reference TRBV7-9 and TRBJ1-6): DTGVSQNPRHKITKRGQNVTFRCDPISEHNRLYWYRQTLGQGPEFLTYFQNEAQLEKSRLLSDRFSAERPKGSFSTLEIQRTEQGDSAMYLCASSLEAGSSPLHFGNGTRLTVT.